The 18 T cell receptor beta chains reported below all come from one sample, sequenced in a study of blood T cell repertoires in COVID-19. The data were produced by immunoSEQ multiplex PCR, yet TCRdb's version contains in-frame clones alone and is incomplete. The table records roughly 190,000 clones, about 80% of them present only once. Sequences were obtained from peripheral blood. The receptors derive from a woman aged 50 to 60 with active or convalescent COVID-19.

The rearrangement uses TRBV11-2 and TRBJ2-5, with TRBD1 matching over 9 bases. The germline gives CDR1 SGHAT, CDR2 FQNNGV. V was clipped by 5 bases and J by 6 bases; unmatched bases: 13. CDR3 size: 16 residues. The CDR3 here is CASSPGAGTGTKTQYF. The CDR3 DNA is TGTGCCAGCAGCCCCGGAGCCGGGACAGGGACAAAGACCCAGTACTTC.

The chain joins TRBV3-1 (or the pseudogene TRBV3-2) to TRBJ2-1; TRBD2 matches at 9 bases. The CDR3 consists of 16 residues. Germline CDR1 and CDR2: LGHDT and YNNKEL (reference sequence). Unmatched junction bases numbered 2, after V lost 0 bases and J lost 2 bases. The CDR3 here is CASSQDASGTYNEQFF. Written as DNA, the CDR3 is TGTGCCAGCAGCCAAGACGCTAGCGGGACCTACAATGAGCAGTTCTTC.

The chain couples TRBV19 to TRBJ2-7; 11 positions match TRBD1. Germline V lookup: CDR1 LNHDA, CDR2 SQIVND (reference sequence). V shed 5 bases and J 5 bases; nucleotides not matched to a gene: 8. This CDR3 is 15 amino acids long. This chain's CDR3 is CASSPRTGGFNEQYF. CDR3 DNA sequence: TGTGCCAGTAGTCCGAGGACAGGGGGCTTCAACGAGCAGTACTTC.

The V and J genes are TRBV19 and TRBJ1-2; 8 nucleotides match TRBD1. The germline CDR1 and CDR2 sequences are LNHDA and SQIVND (reference sequence). This CDR3 is 16 amino acids long. The V and J ends lost 4 bases and 4 bases, in that order; junction bases with no gene match: 11. Written as DNA, the CDR3 is TGTGCCAGTAGTAGCAACCGACAGGGGAGTATCTATGGCTACACCTTC. Translation: CASSSNRQGSIYGYTF.

This clone was recorded a few times. The chain recombines TRBV27 with TRBJ1-6; 7 bases match TRBD1. Germline CDR1 MNHEY, CDR2 SMNVEV (reference sequence). V lost 4 bases to trimming and J lost 8 bases; unmatched junction nucleotides: 11. The length of the CDR3 is 16 residues. As DNA, the CDR3 is TGTGCCAGCAGTTCTCCCCAGACAGGGAAATATTCACCCCTCCACTTT. Translation gives CASSSPQTGKYSPLHF.

J is TRBJ2-7 and V is TRBV5-3; TRBD1 is a possible D gene (6 bases). Being an ORF, TRBV5-3 has a function that is uncertain. This CDR3 region has 18 residues. The V gene lost 4 bases and the J gene lost 1 base, with 24 bases spanning the gap. CDR3 in amino acids: CARSVPGHHPTNSYEQYF. The CDR3 DNA reads TGTGCCAGAAGCGTCCCGGGACACCACCCCACGAATTCCTACGAGCAGTACTTC.

The chain carries TRBV18 and TRBJ1-6; weak D call: TRBD1 (6 bases). Trimming pared 2 bases from V and 11 bases from J, leaving 13 bases between. The CDR3 runs to 14 residues. Germline V CDR1 and CDR2: KGHSH, LQKENI. The CDR3 reads CASSPGGRETPLHF. CDR3 nucleotide sequence: TGTGCCAGCTCACCAGGGGGCAGGGAGACACCCCTCCACTTT.

In this sample, this clone turned up once. The V and J genes are TRBV29-1 and TRBJ1-2; weak D call: TRBD1 (6 bases). Looked up from germline, CDR1 is SQVTM and CDR2 is ANQGSEA. The CDR3 length is 12 residues. The V end was cut by 4 bases, the J end by 4 bases, with 10 bases between. This CDR3 reads CSVGGQSYGYTF. DNA of the CDR3: TGCAGCGTTGGCGGACAGTCCTATGGCTACACCTTC.

This CDR3 reads CASSSGRQETQYF. The CDR3 DNA reads as TGTGCCAGCAGTAGCGGGCGTCAAGAGACCCAGTACTTC. This chain joins TRBV7-2 and TRBJ2-5; 7 bases align to TRBD2. The CDR3 covers 13 residues. Trimming removed 6 bases from V and 2 bases from J; junction bases left unmatched: 3. The germline V gene has CDR1 SGHTA and CDR2 FQGNSA.

This rearrangement joins TRBV7-2 to TRBJ2-3; 7 bases map to TRBD2. Germline CDR1 is SGHTA and CDR2 is FQGNSA. The CDR3 contains 14 residues. J was trimmed by 2 bases and V by 7 bases; bases with no gene match: 6. The DNA of the CDR3 is TGTGCCAGCATCGACCGGGACTACACAGATACGCAGTATTTT. Protein sequence: CASIDRDYTDTQYF.

The J gene is TRBJ2-5, the V gene TRBV10-1; TRBD2 matches at 14 bases. V dropped 3 bases and J dropped 2; count of bases not matched to a gene: 2. The V gene's germline CDR1 is WNHNN and CDR2 SYGVQD (reference sequence). This CDR3 is built from 16 residues. The CDR3 region is CASSDGTSGSQETQYF. The CDR3 DNA sequence: TGCGCCAGCAGTGACGGGACTAGCGGGAGTCAAGAGACCCAGTACTTC.

This clone showed up just once. The J gene is TRBJ2-7, the V gene TRBV2, with 7 bases matching TRBD1. Germline V gene sequence: CDR1 SNHLY, CDR2 FYNNEI. This CDR3 spans 14 amino acids. V was clipped by 8 bases and J by 0 bases; unmatched bases: 7. Written as DNA, the CDR3 is TGTGCCAGCCTTCGACAGGGTTCCTCCTACGAGCAGTACTTC. Protein: CASLRQGSSYEQYF.

This chain joins TRBV19 and TRBJ1-1, with D possibly TRBD1 on 6 matching bases. Germline assignment: CDR1 LNHDA and CDR2 SQIVND (reference sequence). V shed 5 bases and J shed 5 bases, with 18 bases lying between them. The CDR3 spans 15 residues. The CDR3 region has the DNA TGTGCCAGTAGTCCCCTGTCAGGGGCCGAAACTGAAGCTTTCTTT. Translated, it gives CASSPLSGAETEAFF.

The V gene is TRBV9, the J gene TRBJ1-3; D remains ambiguous. The germline gives CDR1 SGDLS, CDR2 YYNGEE. Trimming pared 2 bases from V and 0 bases from J, leaving 12 bases between. The CDR3 is 16 residues long. As DNA, the CDR3 is TGTGCCAGCAGCGTCTTTCCGGTTAGCTCTGGAAACACCATATATTTT. This translates into CASSVFPVSSGNTIYF.

This clone has a handful of counts. This chain joins TRBV27 and TRBJ1-1, with a possible D match to TRBD1 (5 bases). V was trimmed by 2 bases and J by 0 bases, leaving 7 bases between them. Per germline, CDR1 MNHEY and CDR2 SMNVEV (reference sequence). This CDR3 has 14 amino acids. The CDR3 reads CASSLGGVNTEAFF. In DNA form, the CDR3 reads TGTGCCAGCAGTTTAGGAGGGGTGAACACTGAAGCTTTCTTT.

This chain joins TRBV4-2 and TRBJ2-1, with TRBD2 matching 9 bases. The CDR3 consists of 16 residues. The germline CDR1 and CDR2 sequences are LGHNA and YNFKEQ. J was trimmed by 4 bases and V by 1 base; bases with no gene match: 5. The CDR3, as DNA: TGTGCCAGCAGCCAAGCTACTAGCGGGCCTTACAATGAGCAGTTCTTC. Encoded protein: CASSQATSGPYNEQFF.

This chain connects TRBV19 to TRBJ1-2; the match to TRBD1 covers 7 bases. The CDR3 is 13 residues long. Unmatched junction bases numbered 4, after V lost 6 bases and J lost 3 bases. Germline V CDR1 and CDR2: LNHDA, SQIVND (reference sequence). The CDR3 here is CASSPRGDYGYTF. The CDR3 DNA follows: TGTGCCAGTAGCCCCAGGGGGGACTATGGCTACACCTTC.

This clone was detected only a few times. The rearrangement links TRBV6-5 to TRBJ1-3; 9 bases fit TRBD1. The CDR3 consists of 13 residues. CDR1 and CDR2 from the germline V gene are MNHEY and SVGAGI. J gave up 0 bases and V 11 bases, and 2 bases lay outside the gene matches. DNA for the CDR3: TGTGCCGTACAGGGGGCCTCTGGAAACACCATATATTTT. Translation gives CAVQGASGNTIYF.